This TCR beta chain was documented in a study of beta chain features in type 1 diabetes. The CDR3 covers 15 residues. V lost 1 base and J 4 bases, leaving 13 bases between the germline ends. CDR1 and CDR2 from the germline V gene are SGHTA and FQGNSA. This clone was counted only a few times. The authors reverse transcribed all of the isolated RNA, so sequencing captured expressed TCRB transcripts. The read count averaged roughly 4 million across naive, central memory and regulatory T cell samples. Some clones are missing from TCRdb's copy, which holds only in-frame ones; the method was immunoSEQ multiplex PCR. The table has roughly 450,000 clones, around 14% seen once.

Sequencing used naive CD4+ T cells from blood. The J gene is TRBJ2-5, the V gene TRBV7-2, with D possibly being TRBD1 or TRBD2 (6 bases each). The TCR sequence derives from a man in his thirties or forties in good health. DNA of the CDR3: TGTGCCAGCAGCTTAGAGGCCGGGGGCTTAGAGACCCAGTACTTC. Translated: CASSLEAGGLETQYF.